A single sample gave rise to the 5 T cell receptor beta chains below, sequenced in a study of cytomegalovirus exposure and HLA in healthy donors. With 60 Vbeta and 13 Jbeta primers, the PCR was carried out. Repertoires were generated with immunoSEQ multiplex PCR, while TCRdb's copy carries only in-frame clones and drops some. The table shows around 150,000 clones, with around 80% occurring only once. The sample taken for sequencing was PBMCs. The receptor set was obtained from a male donor in good health and CMV-seropositive.

The chain uses TRBV27 and TRBJ1-3; 11 bases fit TRBD1. Germline V gives CDR1 MNHEY, CDR2 SMNVEV (reference sequence). The CDR3 sequence is 16 residues long. V lost 5 bases, J lost 0 bases, and 3 bases stayed unmatched. The CDR3 DNA sequence: TGTGCCAGCAGTCCTGGGACAGGGGGCTCTGGAAACACCATATATTTT. Residues: CASSPGTGGSGNTIYF.

The V and J genes are TRBV15 and TRBJ1-4; 8 nucleotides line up with TRBD1. CDR1 and CDR2 (germline): LNHNV, YYDKDF (reference sequence). J lost 7 bases, V lost 1 base, and 5 bases had no gene match. The CDR3 consists of 15 residues. CDR3 nucleotides: TGTGCCACCAGCAGAGCCGGGACAGGCGGTGAAAAACTGTTTTTT. Its protein product is CATSRAGTGGEKLFF.

V usage is TRBV5-4 and J usage is TRBJ2-3; TRBD1 is a possible D gene (5 bases). V lost 0 bases, J lost 1 base, and 6 bases lay in between. CDR3 length: 14 residues. Germline lookup yields CDR1 SGHNT and CDR2 YYREEE (reference sequence). The DNA for the CDR3 is TGTGCCAGCAGCTTGGCGACAGGCACAGATACGCAGTATTTT. This translates into CASSLATGTDTQYF.

This chain links TRBV6-5 with TRBJ2-7; tentative D call: TRBD2 (5 bases). The CDR3 contains 15 residues. V was shortened by 6 bases and J by 4 bases, with 19 bases between the two germline ends. Germline CDR1 reads MNHEY; CDR2 reads SVGAGI. The CDR3 region is CASRLTGITGYEQYF. The CDR3 DNA reads as TGTGCCAGCAGACTTACCGGGATTACGGGATACGAGCAGTACTTC.

The chain couples TRBV7-9 to TRBJ2-5; TRBD2 matches at 14 bases. The end of the DNA aligns better with TRBJ2-7, so the J call may be wrong. CDR1 SEHNR and CDR2 FQNEAQ come from the germline V gene (reference sequence). The CDR3 consists of 16 residues. The CDR3 region has the DNA TGTGCCAGCAGCACAGGGACTAGCGGGAGTCTCGACGAGCAGTACTTC. Amino acid sequence: CASSTGTSGSLDEQYF.